This T cell receptor (beta chain) was sequenced for a study of post-analysis software for immune sequencing data. General study points: The five TRBV segments detected at higher frequency in patients than in controls included TRBV5-6, TRBV5-1 and TRBV20-1. Controls showed significantly higher normalized Chao1 diversity than did multiple sclerosis patients.

The authors incorporated unique molecular identifiers into the TCR beta cDNA libraries. MiXCR, applied by TCRdb to the PCR reads, yields one record per CDR3 protein. Of about 540,000 distinct CDR3 sequences listed, about a third are singletons. This clonotype came up a few times. Its antigen is not known. The germline V gene encodes CDR1 KGHDR and CDR2 SFDVKD. Trimming at V came to 0 bases and at J to 11 bases, leaving 17 bases not matched to a gene. The length of the CDR3 is 18 residues. The chain employs TRBV24-1 and TRBJ2-5; TRBD1 matches at 10 bases. The sample was blood. The TCR was taken from a girl between 2 and 17 years old with multiple sclerosis. The DNA of the CDR3 is TGTGCCACCAGTGATTTGCAAGGGGGACAGGGGTCGAGCAATGAGCAGTACTTC. Translation gives CATSDLQGGQGSSNEQYF.